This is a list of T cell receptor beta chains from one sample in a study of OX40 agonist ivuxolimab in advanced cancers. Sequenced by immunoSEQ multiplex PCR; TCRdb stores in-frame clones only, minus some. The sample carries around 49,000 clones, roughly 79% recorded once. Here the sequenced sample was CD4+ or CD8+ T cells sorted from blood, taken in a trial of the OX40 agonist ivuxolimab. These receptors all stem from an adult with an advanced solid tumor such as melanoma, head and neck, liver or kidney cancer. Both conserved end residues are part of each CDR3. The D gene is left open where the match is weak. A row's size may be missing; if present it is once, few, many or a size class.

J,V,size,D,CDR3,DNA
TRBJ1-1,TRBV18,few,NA,CASSPQLGDRTEAFF,TGTGCCAGCTCACCACAACTGGGAGACAGGACTGAAGCTTTCTTT
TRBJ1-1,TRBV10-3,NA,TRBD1,CAIMMDREEYTEAFF,TGTGCCATCATGATGGACAGGGAGGAGTACACTGAAGCTTTCTTT
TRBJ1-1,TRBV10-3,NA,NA,CAISESSGQTNTEAFF,TGTGCCATCAGTGAGTCTAGCGGTCAGACGAACACTGAAGCTTTCTTT
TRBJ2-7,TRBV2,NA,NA,CASLGTSYEQYF,TGTGCCAGTCTTGGGACCTCCTACGAGCAGTACTTC
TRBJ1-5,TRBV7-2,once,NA,CASSLTAFNQPQHF,TGTGCCAGCAGCTTAACGGCTTTTAATCAGCCCCAGCATTTT
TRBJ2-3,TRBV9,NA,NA,CASSVWRGTPDTQYF,TGTGCCAGCAGCGTATGGAGGGGTACGCCAGATACGCAGTATTTT
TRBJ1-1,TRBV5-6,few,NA,CASSLWAQGLATEAFF,TGTGCCAGCAGCTTGTGGGCACAGGGCTTGGCCACTGAAGCTTTCTTT
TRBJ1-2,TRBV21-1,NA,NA,CASSRGLRGYTF,TGTGCCAGCAGTAGGGGGCTGAGAGGCTACACCTTC
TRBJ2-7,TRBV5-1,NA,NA,CASSLQAGNYEQYF,TGCGCCAGCAGCTTGCAGGCGGGAAACTACGAGCAGTACTTC
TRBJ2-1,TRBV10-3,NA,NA,CAISESNLGGANEQFF,TGTGCCATCAGTGAGTCGAATCTGGGGGGGGCAAATGAGCAGTTCTTC
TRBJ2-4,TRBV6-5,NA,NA,CASSRGDITKNIQYF,TGTGCCAGCAGCCGAGGAGACATTACCAAAAACATTCAGTACTTC
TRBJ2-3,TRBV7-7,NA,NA,CASSGGQSDTQYF,TGTGCCAGCAGCGGAGGACAGTCAGATACGCAGTATTTT
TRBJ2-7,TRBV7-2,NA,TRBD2,CASGSGTSGSYEQYF,TGTGCCAGCGGTTCCGGGACTAGCGGCTCCTACGAGCAGTACTTC
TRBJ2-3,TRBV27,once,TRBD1,CASGFTGGVDTQYF,TGTGCCAGCGGTTTCACAGGGGGCGTAGATACGCAGTATTTT